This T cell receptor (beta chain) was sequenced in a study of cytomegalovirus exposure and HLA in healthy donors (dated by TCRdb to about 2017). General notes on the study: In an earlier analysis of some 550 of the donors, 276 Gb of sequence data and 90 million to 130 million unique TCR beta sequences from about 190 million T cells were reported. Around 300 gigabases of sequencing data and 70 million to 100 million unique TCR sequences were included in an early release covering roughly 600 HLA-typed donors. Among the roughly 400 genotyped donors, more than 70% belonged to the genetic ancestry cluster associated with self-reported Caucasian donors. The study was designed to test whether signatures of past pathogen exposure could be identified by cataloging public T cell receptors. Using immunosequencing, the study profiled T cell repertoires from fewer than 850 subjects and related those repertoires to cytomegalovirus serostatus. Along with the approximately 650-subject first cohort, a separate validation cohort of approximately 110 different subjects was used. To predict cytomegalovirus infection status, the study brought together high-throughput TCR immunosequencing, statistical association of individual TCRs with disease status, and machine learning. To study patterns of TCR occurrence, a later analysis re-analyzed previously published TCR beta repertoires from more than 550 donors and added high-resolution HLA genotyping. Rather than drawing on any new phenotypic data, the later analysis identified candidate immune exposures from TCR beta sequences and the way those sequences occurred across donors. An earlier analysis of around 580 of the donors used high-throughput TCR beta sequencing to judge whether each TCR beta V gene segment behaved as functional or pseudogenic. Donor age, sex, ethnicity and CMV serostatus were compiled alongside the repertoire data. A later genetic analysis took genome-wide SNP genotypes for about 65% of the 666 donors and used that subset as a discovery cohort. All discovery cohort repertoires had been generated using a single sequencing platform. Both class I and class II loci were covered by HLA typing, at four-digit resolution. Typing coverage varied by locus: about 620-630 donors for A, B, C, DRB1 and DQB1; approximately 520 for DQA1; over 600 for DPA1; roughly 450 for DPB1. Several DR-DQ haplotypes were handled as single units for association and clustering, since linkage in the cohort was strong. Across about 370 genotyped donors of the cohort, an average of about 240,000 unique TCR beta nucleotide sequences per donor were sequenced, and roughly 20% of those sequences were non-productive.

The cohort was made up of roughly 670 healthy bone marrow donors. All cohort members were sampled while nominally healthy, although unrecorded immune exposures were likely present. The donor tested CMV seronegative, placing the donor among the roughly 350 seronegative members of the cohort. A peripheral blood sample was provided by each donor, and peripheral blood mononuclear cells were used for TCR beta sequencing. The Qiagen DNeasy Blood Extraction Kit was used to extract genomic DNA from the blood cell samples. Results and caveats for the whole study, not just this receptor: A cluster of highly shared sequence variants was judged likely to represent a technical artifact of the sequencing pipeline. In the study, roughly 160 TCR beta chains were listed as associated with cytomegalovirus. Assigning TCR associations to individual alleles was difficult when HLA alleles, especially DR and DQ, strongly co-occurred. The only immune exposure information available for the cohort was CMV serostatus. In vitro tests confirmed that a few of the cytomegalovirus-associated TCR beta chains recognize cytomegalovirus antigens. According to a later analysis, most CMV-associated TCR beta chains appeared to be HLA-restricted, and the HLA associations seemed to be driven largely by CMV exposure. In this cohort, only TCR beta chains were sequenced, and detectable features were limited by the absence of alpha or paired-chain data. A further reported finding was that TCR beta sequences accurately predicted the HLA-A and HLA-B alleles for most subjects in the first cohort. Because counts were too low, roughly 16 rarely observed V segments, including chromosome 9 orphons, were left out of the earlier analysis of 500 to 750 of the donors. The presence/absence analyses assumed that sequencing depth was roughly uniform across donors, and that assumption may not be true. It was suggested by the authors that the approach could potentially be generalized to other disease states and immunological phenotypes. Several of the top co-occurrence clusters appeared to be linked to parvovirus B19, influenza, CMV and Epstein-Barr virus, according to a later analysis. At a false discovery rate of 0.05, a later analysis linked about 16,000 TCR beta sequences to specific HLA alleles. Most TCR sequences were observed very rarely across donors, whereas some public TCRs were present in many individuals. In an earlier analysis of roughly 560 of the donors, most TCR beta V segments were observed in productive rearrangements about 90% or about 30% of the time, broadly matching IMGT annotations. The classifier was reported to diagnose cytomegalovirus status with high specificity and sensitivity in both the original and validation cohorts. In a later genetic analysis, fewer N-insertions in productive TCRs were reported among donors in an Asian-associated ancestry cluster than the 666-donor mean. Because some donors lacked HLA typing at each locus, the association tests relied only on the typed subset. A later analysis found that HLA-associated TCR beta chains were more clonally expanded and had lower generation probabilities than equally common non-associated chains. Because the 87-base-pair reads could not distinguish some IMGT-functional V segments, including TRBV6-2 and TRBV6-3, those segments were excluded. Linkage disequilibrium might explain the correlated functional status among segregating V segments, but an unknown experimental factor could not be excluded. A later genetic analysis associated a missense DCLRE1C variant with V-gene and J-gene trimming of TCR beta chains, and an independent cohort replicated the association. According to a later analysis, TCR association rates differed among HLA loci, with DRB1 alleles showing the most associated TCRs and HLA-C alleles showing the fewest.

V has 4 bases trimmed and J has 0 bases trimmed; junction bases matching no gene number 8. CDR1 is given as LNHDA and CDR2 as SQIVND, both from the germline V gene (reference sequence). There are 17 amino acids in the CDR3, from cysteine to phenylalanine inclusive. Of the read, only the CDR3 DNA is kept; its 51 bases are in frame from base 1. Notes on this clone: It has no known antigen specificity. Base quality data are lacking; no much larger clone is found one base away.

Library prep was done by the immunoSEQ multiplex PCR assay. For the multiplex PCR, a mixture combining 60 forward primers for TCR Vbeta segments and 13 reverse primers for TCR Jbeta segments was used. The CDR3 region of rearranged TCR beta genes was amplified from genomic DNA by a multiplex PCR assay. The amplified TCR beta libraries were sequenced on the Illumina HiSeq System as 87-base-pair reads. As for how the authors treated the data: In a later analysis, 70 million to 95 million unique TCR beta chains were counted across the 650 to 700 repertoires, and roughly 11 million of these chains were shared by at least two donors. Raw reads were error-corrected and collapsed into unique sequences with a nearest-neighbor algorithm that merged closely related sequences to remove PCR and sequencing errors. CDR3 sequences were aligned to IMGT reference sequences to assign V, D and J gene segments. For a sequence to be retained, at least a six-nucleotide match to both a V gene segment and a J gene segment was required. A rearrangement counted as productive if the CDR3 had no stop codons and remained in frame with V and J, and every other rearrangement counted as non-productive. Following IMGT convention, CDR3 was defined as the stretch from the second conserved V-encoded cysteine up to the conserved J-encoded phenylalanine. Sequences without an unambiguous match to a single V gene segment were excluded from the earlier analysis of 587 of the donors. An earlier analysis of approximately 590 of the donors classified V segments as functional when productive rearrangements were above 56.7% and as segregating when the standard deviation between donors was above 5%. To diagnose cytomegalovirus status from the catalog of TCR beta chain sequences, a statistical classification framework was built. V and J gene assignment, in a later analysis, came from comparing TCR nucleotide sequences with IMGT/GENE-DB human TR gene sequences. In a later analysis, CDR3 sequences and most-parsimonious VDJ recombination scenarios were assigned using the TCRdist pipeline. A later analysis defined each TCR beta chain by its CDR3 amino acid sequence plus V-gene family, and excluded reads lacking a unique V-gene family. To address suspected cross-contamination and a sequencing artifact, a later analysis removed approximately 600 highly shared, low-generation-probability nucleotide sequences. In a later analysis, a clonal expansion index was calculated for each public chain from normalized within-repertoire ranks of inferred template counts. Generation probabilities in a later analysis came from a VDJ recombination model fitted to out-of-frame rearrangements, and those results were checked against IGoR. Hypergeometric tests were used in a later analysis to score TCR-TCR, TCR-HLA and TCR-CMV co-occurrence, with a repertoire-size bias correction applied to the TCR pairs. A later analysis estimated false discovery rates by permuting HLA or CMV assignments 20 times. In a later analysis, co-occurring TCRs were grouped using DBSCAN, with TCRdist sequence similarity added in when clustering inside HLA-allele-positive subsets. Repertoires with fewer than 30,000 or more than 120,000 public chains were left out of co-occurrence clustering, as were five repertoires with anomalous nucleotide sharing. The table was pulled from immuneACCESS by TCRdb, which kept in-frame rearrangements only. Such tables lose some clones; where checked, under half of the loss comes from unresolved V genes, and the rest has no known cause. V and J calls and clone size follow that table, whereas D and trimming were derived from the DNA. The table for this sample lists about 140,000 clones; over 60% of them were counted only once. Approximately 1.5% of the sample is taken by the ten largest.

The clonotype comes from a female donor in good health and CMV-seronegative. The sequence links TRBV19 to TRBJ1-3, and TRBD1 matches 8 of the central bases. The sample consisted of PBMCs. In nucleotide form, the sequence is TGTGCCAGTAGTACGCTGGACAGGGCCCCCTCTGGAAACACCATATATTTT. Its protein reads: CASSTLDRAPSGNTIYF.